This T cell receptor (beta chain) appears in the sequencing data of a study of shared clonotypes between healthy human individuals (dated by TCRdb to about 2020). For the study in its entirety: The cohort included three men and a couple of women between 18 and 49 years of age. For each donor, CD4 naive and CD4 memory were each given three plates, CD8 naive was given two plates, and CD8 memory was given one plate. To estimate repertoire size and how much clonotypes are shared between individuals, the study performed deep sequencing of blood TCR repertoires from about five healthy adults. To increase sequencing depth and limit assay-specific biases, different laboratories used diverse techniques to prepare libraries and sequence TCR repertoires. Per donor, leukapheresis produced somewhere between about 0.9 and 9 billion PBMCs. The study at large found these results: Naive subsets generally had larger estimated clonotype richness than memory subsets. About 5% of naive CD4, approximately 3.7% of naive CD8, about 2.4% of memory CD4, and about 0.4% of memory CD8 clonotypes were shared across several donors. Higher generation probabilities were observed for clonotypes shared by all four sorted-subset donors than for non-shared clonotypes. Rarefaction of sorted-subset datasets indicated incomplete sequencing despite the large sequencing depth. Because the study included only a small number of donors, the genetic and exposure-history diversity represented was limited. Sampling was limited to blood, and TCR repertoires in tissue likely differ from TCR repertoires in blood. Pairwise subsampling indicated that sequencing depth was expected to affect the degree of clonotype sharing among donors.

The CDR3 numbers 14 residues from cysteine through phenylalanine. The only DNA kept is the CDR3, 42 bases in frame from the first base. V lost 4 bases and J lost 8 bases, and the count of bases not matched to a germline gene is 3. CDR1 and CDR2 are read off the germline V gene as SGHDN and FVKESK. Of note for this clone: This receptor's antigen is unknown. No base quality information exists; no much larger clone differs at one position.

Healthy HIV-negative adults with no recently reported acute infections or vaccinations were included as donors. Every donor was a Caucasian adult residing in Nashville, Tennessee, USA. CD4+ T cells were enriched by magnetic negative selection; naive cells were then positively selected on CD45RA, and the negative fraction formed the memory subset. Blood was obtained by leukapheresis, after which PBMCs were separated by Ficoll-Histopaque density gradient centrifugation and cryopreserved in liquid nitrogen vapor phase. Analytical flow cytometry was used to check the purity and quantity of each magnetically sorted T cell population. From each sorted fraction, genomic DNA was isolated and quantified by UV absorbance on a Nanodrop 2000c. Using the deep immunoSEQ assay, TCR CDR3 regions were amplified from genomic DNA by multiplex PCR. Genomic DNA extracted from each cell subset was distributed evenly over all wells of several immunoSEQ 96-well plates, and each plate served as one replicate. For sorted subsets, 200 to 250 ng genomic DNA, equal to 30,000 to 35,000 T cell genomes, was loaded into each replicate PCR. Purified libraries were quantified with a Qubit 3.0 fluorometer, sized on a Bioanalyzer 2100, and re-quantified with the KAPA Library Quantification kit. A separate single-read 150-cycle Illumina NextSeq 550 flow cell was used to sequence each immunoSEQ 96-well plate. In the source study's methods: Because the immunoSEQ output included only junctional sequences and no quality scores, the filtering could not be the same as the filtering used for full-length reads. Sequences were annotated with PyIR, a Python wrapper for IgBLAST v1.9, and V/J genes and CDR3 were assigned using IMGT germline references. Reads were removed for weak V/J assignments (E-value above 1e-6), missing CDR3, stop codons, out-of-frame junctions, or ambiguous translated residues. V3J clonotypes were defined by identical inferred V gene, J gene, and CDR3 amino acid sequence. The percentage overlap between two repertoires was calculated by dividing the number of shared unique clonotypes by the size of the smaller repertoire. RTK rarefaction, the Chao1 estimator, and Recon v2.1 estimates of unobserved clonotypes were used to assess repertoire richness. Generation probabilities for all TCRbeta clonotypes obtained by the gDNA method from a handful of donors were computed using OLGA. In its TCRdb copy, this immuneACCESS table keeps in-frame sequences only and misses some clones. Where compared with another copy, unresolved V genes explain less than half of these, and the others have no known cause. D and trimming come from the DNA, and the V and J calls and clone size come from that table. The sample table holds a few million clones, of which about 92% were seen once. Of the sample, 0.3% to 0.4% is held by the ten largest clones.

The chain employs TRBV14 and TRBJ1-4, with 11 junctional bases fitting TRBD1. The sequencing sample was made of naive CD4+ T cells from PBMCs. The label giving this sample's cell subset or site can be read as: CD45RA+ positively selected. This TCR came from a man aged 18 to 29 in good health. Some clones in this sample may be carry-over from other donors' samples. The DNA is as follows: TGTGCCAGCAGCCGGGACAGGGGGGACGAAAAACTGTTTTTT. The resulting protein is CASSRDRGDEKLFF.